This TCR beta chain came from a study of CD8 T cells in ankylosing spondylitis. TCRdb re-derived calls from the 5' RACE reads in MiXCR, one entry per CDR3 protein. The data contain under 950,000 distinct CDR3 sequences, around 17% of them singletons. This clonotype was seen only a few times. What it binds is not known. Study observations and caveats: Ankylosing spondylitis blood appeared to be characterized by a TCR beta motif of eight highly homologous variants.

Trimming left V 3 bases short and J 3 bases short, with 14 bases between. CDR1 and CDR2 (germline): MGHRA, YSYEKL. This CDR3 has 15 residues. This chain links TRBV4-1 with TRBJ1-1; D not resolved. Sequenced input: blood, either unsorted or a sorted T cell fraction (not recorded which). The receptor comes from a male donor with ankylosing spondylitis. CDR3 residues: CASSQVGEQHTEAFF. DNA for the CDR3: TGCGCCAGCAGCCAGGTAGGAGAACAGCACACTGAAGCTTTCTTT.